The clone carrying this T cell receptor (beta chain) ranks as medium-sized. Its cognate antigen is unknown. For a library built for alpha chains, this beta chain is a stray read; little rests on its size. These data are taken from a study of spatial heterogeneity in lung cancer. Study findings and constraints: Tumoral mutation counts were tracked by counts of expanded intratumoral alpha and beta TCRs.

TCR cDNA molecules each had a unique molecular identifier. TCRdb reprocessed the 5' RACE reads via MiXCR and lists one record per CDR3 protein. The top ten hold around 14% of the sample, which has more than 3,500 distinct CDR3 sequences, roughly 26% seen once. Time point denoted: sample taken at primary tumor resection. Without sorting, whole RNA was sequenced from tumor, nontumor lung or frozen PBMC. CDR3 length: 15 amino acids. Germline CDR1 SGHAT, CDR2 FQNNGV. V shed 4 bases and J 6 bases; nucleotides not matched to a gene: 8. The rearrangement links TRBV11-2 to TRBJ1-4; 7 positions agree with TRBD1. The clonotype was recovered from a male donor with early-stage non-small cell lung cancer. This sample comprised lung tumor tissue, obtained at surgery. CDR3 DNA sequence: TGTGCCAGCAGCTCCCCGGGACAGATAGATGAAAAACTGTTTTTT. This gives the protein CASSSPGQIDEKLFF.